The 32 T cell receptor beta chains below were found in one sample sequenced in a study of neurological immune-mediated disorders. Sample time point: longitudinal time-point 1 (baseline). TCRdb used MiXCR to reprocess the 5' RACE reads, holding one entry per CDR3 protein. The data hold 35,000 or so distinct CDR3 sequences, with about 3.3% observed a single time. The material sequenced was PBMCs. The receptors stem from a woman aged 55-70 years with multiple sclerosis.

This clonotype was recorded many times. This chain joins TRBV6-5 and TRBJ1-6, with TRBD1 as a possible D gene (6 bases). Trimming left V 6 bases short and J 5 bases short, with 14 bases between. Germline CDR1 is MNHEY and CDR2 is SVGAGI. This CDR3 contains 15 residues. CDR3 region: CASSTQGYNNSPLHF. CDR3 sequence (DNA): TGTGCCAGCAGCACACAGGGCTACAATAATTCACCCCTCCACTTT.

This clonotype was observed many times. The chain carries TRBV5-1 and TRBJ1-5, with 7 bases aligning to TRBD1. The CDR3 has 15 residues. V dropped 4 bases and J dropped 5; count of bases not matched to a gene: 9. Germline loops: CDR1 SGHRS, CDR2 YFSETQ. CDR3 DNA: TGCGCCAGCAGCCCCGGGACAGCCGTCGATCAGCCCCAGCATTTT. Its protein is CASSPGTAVDQPQHF.

This clonotype was found many times. The rearrangement joins TRBV20-1 to TRBJ2-1; 10 bases map to TRBD1. Looked up from germline, CDR1 is DFQATT and CDR2 is SNEGSKA (reference sequence). J gave up 6 bases and V 1 base, and 6 bases lay outside the gene matches. The CDR3 loop spans 15 amino acids. Written as DNA, the CDR3 is TGCAGTGCTAGAGTTCAGGACAGGGGGACCAATGAGCAGTTCTTC. Translated, it gives CSARVQDRGTNEQFF.

In its sample, this clonotype was seen many times. The chain couples TRBV10-3 to TRBJ1-4; 9 bases agree with TRBD1. CDR3 size: 15 residues. The ends lost 3 bases at V and 7 bases at J; junction bases unmatched: 6. Germline-derived CDR1 and CDR2 are ENHRY and SYGVKD. The CDR3 is CAISDRDRAAEKLFF. The CDR3, as DNA: TGTGCCATCAGTGACCGGGACAGGGCGGCTGAAAAACTGTTTTTT.

In this sample, this clonotype turned up many times. Written as DNA, the CDR3 is TGCGCCAGCAGCTGGGACAGGTCTGGGGCCAACGTCCTGACTTTC. Its translation is CASSWDRSGANVLTF. The chain couples TRBV5-1 to TRBJ2-6, with TRBD1 identical over 8 bases. With V trimmed by 3 bases and J by 1 base, 0 bases remained unmatched. CDR3 length: 15 amino acids. CDR1 is SGHRS, CDR2 YFSETQ, per germline.

This clonotype appeared many times. This rearrangement joins TRBV29-1 to TRBJ2-2; either TRBD1 or TRBD2 may fit D (5 bases each). The CDR3 extends over 12 amino acids. V was clipped by 3 bases and J by 5 bases, with 7 bases between them. CDR1 SQVTM and CDR2 ANQGSEA come from the germline V gene. CDR3 in DNA: TGCAGCGTTGAGTGGGGGACCGGGGAGCTGTTTTTT. It encodes CSVEWGTGELFF.

This clonotype was picked up many times. CDR3 nucleotides: TGCAGTGCTAGCGCAGTAGCGGATACGCAGTATTTT. Its translation: CSASAVADTQYF. The chain recombines TRBV20-1 with TRBJ2-3; D possibly corresponds to TRBD2 (5 bases). Germline lookup yields CDR1 DFQATT and CDR2 SNEGSKA (reference sequence). This CDR3 has 12 amino acids. The ends were cut back, 3 bases at V and 6 bases at J, with 10 bases in the middle.

This clonotype was observed at least ten times. The V gene is TRBV7-8, the J gene TRBJ1-2; D remains unclear. The length of the CDR3 is 14 residues. Trimming cost V 1 base and J 0 bases, with 6 bases left between them. Germline CDR1 is SGHVS and CDR2 is FQNEAQ. CDR3 DNA: TGTGCCAGCAGCTTAGGGGCGACTAACTATGGCTACACCTTC. It encodes CASSLGATNYGYTF.

This clonotype was counted ten times or more. The chain uses TRBV5-1 and TRBJ2-3, with 8 bases fitting TRBD2. Unmatched junction bases numbered 0, after V lost 0 bases and J lost 0 bases. CDR1 is SGHRS and CDR2 is YFSETQ in the germline V gene. The CDR3 runs to 15 residues. CDR3 in DNA: TGCGCCAGCAGCTTGGAGCGGGGGAGCACAGATACGCAGTATTTT. It is translated as CASSLERGSTDTQYF.

This clonotype came up many times. The CDR3 reads CSVASGGNQPQHF. The DNA of the CDR3 is TGCAGCGTTGCTTCAGGGGGCAATCAGCCCCAGCATTTT. The chain has TRBV29-1 and TRBJ1-5; tentatively, D is TRBD1 (6 bases). There are 13 residues in the CDR3. The V gene's germline CDR1 is SQVTM and CDR2 ANQGSEA. Trimming cost V 4 bases and J 2 bases, with 9 bases left between them.

This clonotype was observed at least ten times. The rearrangement joins TRBV3-1 to TRBJ1-6; D is unresolved. The CDR3 loop spans 13 amino acids. From germline, CDR1 is LGHDT and CDR2 YNNKEL (reference sequence). V was shortened by 3 bases and J by 9 bases, with 9 bases between the two germline ends. DNA of the CDR3: TGTGCCAGCAGCCAGGACCGTATTTCACCCCTCCACTTT. The encoded protein is CASSQDRISPLHF. Full variable domain (rest looked up from reference TRBV3-1 and TRBJ1-6): DTAVSQTPKYLVTQMGNDKSIKCEQNLGHDTMYWYKQDSKKFLKIMFSYNNKELIINETVPNRFSPKSPDKAHLNLHINSLELGDSAVYFCASSQDRISPLHFGNGTRLTVT.

This clonotype was recorded at least ten times. The J gene is TRBJ1-1, the V gene TRBV29-1; maybe TRBD1 (5 bases). The CDR3 loop spans 13 amino acids. V lost 4 bases and J 1 base, leaving 10 bases between the germline ends. From germline, CDR1 is SQVTM and CDR2 ANQGSEA. The CDR3 nucleotides read TGCAGCGTTGTGGAGGGGCCGAACACTGAAGCTTTCTTT. Translating it yields CSVVEGPNTEAFF.

This clonotype was detected many times. The chain links TRBV12-3 or TRBV12-4 to TRBJ1-4; no definite D call. Deletions cut 1 base from V and 0 bases from J, with 9 bases between. The CDR3 is 16 residues long. The CDR3 nucleotides read TGTGCCAGCAGTTTAGAGGTTCGGGCAACTAATGAAAAACTGTTTTTT. Amino acids: CASSLEVRATNEKLFF.

This clonotype has at least ten counts. The chain is built from TRBV10-2 and TRBJ2-7; D perhaps matches TRBD1 (6 bases). V was clipped by 8 bases and J by 1 base, with 21 bases between them. This CDR3 is built from 16 residues. The germline gives CDR1 WSHSY, CDR2 SAAADI. Here the CDR3 reads CASSLGQLLLSYEQYF. CDR3 nucleotide sequence: TGCGCCAGCTCCCTAGGACAGCTCTTATTATCCTACGAGCAGTACTTC.

This clonotype appeared many times. The genes are TRBV6-5 and TRBJ2-3; D is perhaps TRBD1 (6 bases). The CDR3 has 15 residues. The ends were cut back, 2 bases at V and 0 bases at J, with 9 bases in the middle. The V gene's germline CDR1 is MNHEY and CDR2 SVGAGI. CDR3 protein: CASSYQRGSTDTQYF. The CDR3 coding sequence is TGTGCCAGCAGTTACCAAAGGGGGAGCACAGATACGCAGTATTTT.

This clonotype was seen many times. V is TRBV12-3 or TRBV12-4 and J is TRBJ1-1, with D perhaps TRBD1 (6 bases). The CDR3 spans 15 residues. The V end lost 2 bases, the J end lost 1 base, and 11 bases lay between the germline ends. The CDR3 is CASSLRGGTNTEAFF. The DNA of the CDR3 is TGTGCCAGCAGTTTAAGAGGGGGGACGAACACTGAAGCTTTCTTT.

This clonotype was detected ten times or more. The chain carries TRBV20-1 and TRBJ2-3; the D is unclear. CDR1 is DFQATT, CDR2 SNEGSKA, per germline (reference sequence). This CDR3 has 16 amino acids. The V end was cut by 0 bases, the J end by 4 bases, with 17 bases between. The CDR3 reads CSARDPWAPSSDTQYF. CDR3 bases: TGCAGTGCTAGAGACCCATGGGCCCCAAGCTCAGATACGCAGTATTTT.

At least ten counts were recorded for this clonotype. The gene calls are TRBV5-1 and TRBJ2-2; no reliable D call. The V end lost 4 bases, the J end lost 7 bases, and 5 bases lay between the germline ends. Germline V gene data show CDR1 as SGHRS and CDR2 as YFSETQ. CDR3 length equals 11 residues. The CDR3, as DNA: TGCGCCAGCAGCGATCTCGGGGAGCTGTTTTTT. Residues: CASSDLGELFF. Looking up the rest from reference TRBV5-1 and TRBJ2-2 gives the full variable domain: KAGVTQTPRYLIKTRGQQVTLSCSPISGHRSVSWYQQTPGQGLQFLFEYFSETQRNKGNFPGRFSGRQFSNSRSEMNVSTLELGDSALYLCASSDLGELFFGEGSRLTVL.

Many counts were recorded for this clonotype. The chain couples TRBV5-1 to TRBJ1-2; no reliable D call. This CDR3 has 14 amino acids. Looked up from germline, CDR1 is SGHRS and CDR2 is YFSETQ. Between the trimmed V and J ends, which lost 0 bases and 0 bases, there was a span of 6 bases. CDR3 coding DNA: TGCGCCAGCAGCTTGGCGACGACTAACTATGGCTACACCTTC. It yields the protein CASSLATTNYGYTF.

The sample holds many counts of this clonotype. V is TRBV29-1 and J is TRBJ2-5; D unclear. The CDR3 length is 13 residues. The ends were cut back, 8 bases at V and 0 bases at J, with 13 bases in the middle. The germline V gene encodes CDR1 SQVTM and CDR2 ANQGSEA. CDR3 nucleotide sequence: TGCAGCTCTGCTGGCTCCTACCAAGAGACCCAGTACTTC. Translating it yields CSSAGSYQETQYF. Supplemented by reference TRBV29-1 and TRBJ2-5, the full variable domain reads SAVISQKPSRDICQRGTSLTIQCQVDSQVTMMFWYRQQPGQSLTLIATANQGSEATYESGFVIDKFPISRPNLTFSTLTVSNMSPEDSSIYLCSSAGSYQETQYFGPGTRLLVL.

In its sample, this clonotype was seen many times. J is TRBJ2-2 and V is TRBV7-8; 10 nucleotides align to TRBD2. The CDR3 length is 18 residues. Looked up from germline, CDR1 is SGHVS and CDR2 is FQNEAQ. The ends lost 2 bases at V and 0 bases at J; junction bases unmatched: 6. The CDR3 coding sequence is TGTGCCAGCAGCTTACAAGCGGGGGGGCCCGCGAACACCGGGGAGCTGTTTTTT. It is translated as CASSLQAGGPANTGELFF.

This clonotype has a count of ten or more. CDR3 sequence: CASVPQGELNTEAFF. CDR3 nucleotides: TGTGCCAGTGTTCCCCAGGGGGAATTGAACACTGAAGCTTTCTTT. The V and J genes are TRBV6-1 and TRBJ1-1; 7 bases agree with TRBD1. Losses at the gene ends were 9 bases for V and 0 bases for J; bases not matched to a gene: 10. CDR3 length: 15 amino acids. From germline, CDR1 is MNHNS and CDR2 SASEGT.

In this sample, this clonotype turned up many times. The V gene is TRBV20-1, the J gene TRBJ2-3, with 10 bases aligning to TRBD2. CDR1 is DFQATT and CDR2 is SNEGSKA in the germline V gene (reference sequence). After removal of 3 bases from V and 4 bases from J, the junction contained 4 bases not matched to a gene. The CDR3 is 14 amino acids. CDR3 nucleotides: TGCAGTGCTAGCGGACTAGCGGAACCAGATACGCAGTATTTT. Amino acids: CSASGLAEPDTQYF.

This clonotype was seen at least ten times. The chain uses TRBV12-3 or TRBV12-4 and TRBJ1-5; 8 positions match TRBD1. Unmatched junction bases numbered 8, after V lost 8 bases and J lost 5 bases. This CDR3 is 14 amino acids long. The CDR3 nucleotides read TGTGCCAGCGGTGCAGGGGGCGCCGATCAGCCCCAGCATTTT. It is translated as CASGAGGADQPQHF.

This clonotype was seen many times. V usage is TRBV20-1 and J usage is TRBJ1-1, with D unclear. Germline lookup yields CDR1 DFQATT and CDR2 SNEGSKA (reference sequence). V gave up 2 bases and J gave up 0 bases, with 7 bases separating them. The CDR3 totals 13 residues. CDR3 coding DNA: TGCAGTGCTAGATGGCGGTTGAACACTGAAGCTTTCTTT. It translates to CSARWRLNTEAFF.

This clonotype was detected many times. The chain recombines TRBV12-3 or TRBV12-4 with TRBJ2-5; 9 positions agree with TRBD1. Trimming cost V 3 bases and J 5 bases; bases outside gene matches: 13. The CDR3 contains 17 residues. CDR3: CASSLDRGQGLLETQYF. The CDR3, as DNA: TGTGCCAGCAGTTTGGACAGAGGACAGGGGTTGTTGGAGACCCAGTACTTC.

Concerning this clonotype itself: Just one base apart from a much larger clone, this may be a read error. The V gene is TRBV28, the J gene TRBJ2-7; no firm D call. This CDR3 is built from 12 residues. Germline V CDR1 and CDR2: MDHEN, SYDVKM. The CDR3 DNA reads TGTGACAGCAGTTTATCCCGGGACGAGCAGTACTTC. As protein: CDSSLSRDEQYF.

In DNA, the CDR3 is TGCAGTGCCCACTCTGGAAAAAACATATATTTT. Translating gives CSAHSGKNIYF. The chain employs TRBV20-1 and TRBJ1-3; no reliable D call. This CDR3 region has 11 residues. V lost 6 bases to trimming and J lost 12 bases, with 15 bases between them. In germline, CDR1 is DFQATT, CDR2 SNEGSKA (reference sequence).

This clonotype came up a few times. An end of the junction does not agree with germline; a read error may underlie this. The chain has TRBV20-1 and TRBJ1-6; D not resolved. The V gene's germline CDR1 is DFQATT and CDR2 SNEGSKA (reference sequence). The CDR3 runs 15 residues. In DNA form, the CDR3 reads TGCAGTGCTAGATCGGAGTCTTTCCGAAATTCAACCCTCAACTTT. This codes for CSARSESFRNSTLNF.

This clonotype has at least ten counts. The chain uses TRBV7-2 and TRBJ2-1; TRBD2 matches at 16 bases. The germline CDR1 and CDR2 sequences are SGHTA and FQGNSA. Trimming at V came to 1 base and at J to 5 bases, leaving 5 bases not matched to a gene. This CDR3 is 18 amino acids long. The CDR3 nucleotides are TGTGCCAGCAGCTTAGTGGGACTAGCGGGGGGGCTGGACAATGAGCAGTTCTTC. It is translated as CASSLVGLAGGLDNEQFF.

This clonotype was detected many times. V gene TRBV20-1 combines with J gene TRBJ1-5, with 9 bases that match TRBD1. Germline CDR1 reads DFQATT; CDR2 reads SNEGSKA (reference sequence). CDR3 length: 14 residues. J lost 6 bases, V lost 3 bases, and 6 bases had no gene match. CDR3 amino acids: CSASPGQGGQPQHF. DNA for the CDR3: TGCAGTGCTAGTCCGGGACAGGGCGGTCAGCCCCAGCATTTT.

This clonotype was seen repeatedly, ten times or more. The rearrangement uses TRBV24-1 and TRBJ2-4; 8 bases align to TRBD1. CDR1 and CDR2 from the germline V gene are KGHDR and SFDVKD. The CDR3 has 16 amino acids. Trimming took 4 bases from V and 6 from J; bases not matched to a gene: 10. CDR3 region: CATSDPAGGNRNIQYF. CDR3 nucleotide sequence: TGTGCCACCAGTGACCCCGCAGGGGGCAATCGAAACATTCAGTACTTC.